What follows describes a single TCR beta chain. Its cognate antigen has yet to be identified. Base qualities are not at hand, and no much larger clone is one base apart. These data belong to a study of blood T cell repertoires in COVID-19 (dated by TCRdb to the early 2020s). The study in broad terms: Samples covering the acute and convalescent phases of COVID-19 were provided by collaborators in the United States, Italy and Spain. The prospective study material was composed of cDNA or gDNA derived from T cells, B-cell-depleted T cells, or PBMCs. Deeply sampled blood TCRbeta repertoires from subjects exposed to, actively infected with, or recovered from COVID-19 were included in the dataset. A freely available public database, intended as a resource for researchers studying the immune response to SARS-CoV-2, is where the repertoires were released. Samples were obtained from the ongoing ImmuneRACE study (first 160 participants) and from 1,254 subjects provided by 6 global collaborators. Sample metadata almost always included a de-identified subject ID, COVID-19 status, age in years and sex. HLA class I and class II types, where available, came from metadata supplied by the sample provider rather than from assay-based typing. The paper as a whole reports these results and caveats: How much clinical and demographic metadata was included differed by source and by participant, and the metadata was provided uncurated.

Ends trimmed: V by 2 bases, J by 1 base; bases unmatched to a gene: 6. The CDR3 has 16 amino acids, counting the end cysteine and phenylalanine. Kept here is only the CDR3 DNA, which spans 48 bases and is read in frame from base 1. The germline V gene supplies CDR1 MDHEN and CDR2 SYDVKM. In the prospective study, participants were 18 to 89 years old, resided in about two dozen geographic areas of the United States, and were enrolled through a virtual design. To assign participants to cohorts, the prospective study relied on clinical history that participants themselves reported in a screening survey and a study questionnaire. Mobile phlebotomists in the prospective study collected whole blood, serum and a nasopharyngeal or oropharyngeal swab from every participant. Additional blood draws and questionnaires over an approximately two-month period could optionally be provided by prospective study participants. Prospective study blood samples were shipped either frozen or at room temperature before DNA extraction.

The immunoSEQ Assay, a bias-controlled multiplex PCR, was used to amplify TCRbeta CDR3 regions from genomic DNA. Regarding the original processing steps: The number of nucleated cells in each sample was estimated from the amplification of reference gene primers within the assay. To quantify the absolute abundance of each unique TCRbeta CDR3 rearrangement, sequence reads were collapsed and filtered. For each sample, productive Simpson clonality was calculated as the square root of Simpson's diversity index across productive rearrangements. The immuneACCESS repertoire file appears here via TCRdb, limited to in-frame rearrangements. These files lack a portion of the clones; in checked studies, under half of the deficit traces to unresolved V genes, and the cause of the others is not known. Clone size and V and J calls were adopted from that table, with D and trimming inferred from the DNA. This sample holds hundreds of thousands of clones; roughly 89% were observed only once. The ten largest make up 1.7% of the sample.

Here the chain combines TRBV28 and TRBJ2-7; 9 of the junction bases match TRBD1. Sequenced: PBMCs or T cells enriched from blood (not recorded which). The clonotype was recovered from a woman under 30 with acute COVID-19. CDR3 sequence: CASSLVGQGRSYEQYF. The DNA sequence is as follows: TGTGCCAGCAGTTTAGTCGGACAGGGGAGATCCTACGAGCAGTACTTC.